Below, one T cell receptor (beta chain) is given with its context. The CDR3 loop spans 13 amino acids. Trimming at V came to 5 bases and at J to 7 bases, leaving 6 bases not matched to a gene. This sample was included in a study of blood T cell repertoires in COVID-19. Looking at the study overall: The origin of the acute and convalescent COVID-19 samples was the United States, Italy and Spain.

Only in-frame clones appear in the TCRdb table, and some are missing; sequencing was by immunoSEQ multiplex PCR. The sample includes around 86,000 clones, 75% to 90% of them seen just once. The genes are TRBV12-3 or TRBV12-4 and TRBJ2-7; 9 bases match TRBD1. The material sequenced was peripheral blood. The TCR sequence derives from a man of 80 years or more with acute or convalescent COVID-19. The CDR3 DNA sequence: TGTGCCAGCAGTCTCGGGACAGGGAGGGAGCAGTACTTC. Its translation: CASSLGTGREQYF.